The sequence of this TCR beta chain was determined in a study of Ad26.COV2.S vaccination and SARS-CoV-2 variants. Notes on the study in general: The TCR breadth and depth analyses may have produced an underestimate of total T cell responses. Vaccine recipients showed a spike-specific TCR breadth that was higher than in placebo recipients. Once vaccination had occurred, spike-specific CD8+ and CD4+ T cell responses reportedly showed substantial breadth.

This CDR3 is built from 17 residues. The ends lost 4 bases at V and 8 bases at J; junction bases unmatched: 17. Germline CDR1 and CDR2: SGHNT and YYREEE (reference sequence). Of note for this clone: No antigen is known for it.

Assay: immunoSEQ multiplex PCR; the TCRdb copy retains only in-frame clones and omits some. Of under 150,000 clones listed, 70% to 90% are singletons. Specimen: peripheral blood, collected after recovery from COVID-19. The chain employs TRBV5-4 and TRBJ2-1; 8 positions agree with TRBD1. This receptor was obtained from a human donor who had recovered from COVID-19. CDR3 in amino acids: CASSTGRDRIIGDEQFF. In DNA form, the CDR3 reads TGTGCCAGCAGCACGGGCCGGGACAGGATCATCGGTGATGAGCAGTTCTTC.